Listed below are T cell receptor beta chains from one sample, sequenced in a study of T cells after yellow fever vaccination. TCRdb re-called the 5' RACE reads through MiXCR, storing one row per CDR3 protein. The sample shows hundreds of thousands of distinct CDR3 sequences, over 9% of them seen only once. The sample in question was PBMCs, obtained on the day of the yellow fever booster vaccination. These TCRs come from a man aged 25 to 45 who received the YFV17D yellow fever vaccine. The CDR3 runs from the conserved cysteine through the conserved F or W. D genes are given only for firm matches. A row's size may be missing; if present it is once, few, many or a size class.

clone size	CDR3 length	D gene	V gene	J gene	CDR3 protein	CDR3 DNA
.	17	TRBD2	TRBV12-3/TRBV12-4	TRBJ2-2	CASSRPLSGRAVGELFF	TGTGCCAGCAGTCGCCCTCTTAGCGGGAGGGCCGTCGGGGAGCTGTTTTTT
.	15	TRBD2	TRBV11-2	TRBJ2-1	CASNKAGVSYNEQFF	TGTGCCAGCAACAAAGCGGGAGTCTCCTACAATGAGCAGTTCTTC
few	13	.	TRBV29-1	TRBJ2-2	CSVGGMGTGELFF	TGCAGCGTAGGGGGAATGGGGACCGGGGAGCTGTTTTTT
few	12	.	TRBV12-3/TRBV12-4	TRBJ2-7	CASSLGLFEQYF	TGTGCCAGCAGCCTTGGGCTTTTCGAGCAGTACTTC
few	15	TRBD1	TRBV12-3/TRBV12-4	TRBJ2-3	CASSLGQGFPDTQYF	TGTGCCAGCAGTTTGGGACAGGGGTTCCCAGATACGCAGTATTTT
many	15	.	TRBV5-6	TRBJ2-1	CASSFRGRVYNEQFF	TGTGCCAGCAGCTTCAGGGGAAGGGTCTACAATGAGCAGTTCTTC
.	14	.	TRBV5-6	TRBJ1-2	CASSSAPGAHGYTF	TGTGCCAGCAGCTCCGCTCCGGGGGCGCATGGCTACACCTTC
.	13	.	TRBV30	TRBJ2-7	CACDSFNTYEQYF	TGTGCCTGTGACTCGTTCAACACCTACGAGCAGTACTTC
.	12	.	TRBV5-1	TRBJ2-1	CASSPLEDEQFF	TGCGCCAGCAGCCCTTTAGAGGATGAGCAGTTCTTC
few	16	TRBD2	TRBV20-1	TRBJ2-3	CSARIGLASFTDTQYF	TGCAGTGCTAGAATCGGACTAGCGTCCTTCACAGATACGCAGTATTTT
.	15	.	TRBV15	TRBJ2-3	CATSRDSFSTDTQYF	TGTGCCACCAGCAGGGACTCGTTCAGCACAGATACGCAGTATTTT
few	11	.	TRBV10-3	TRBJ2-2	CAISEAGELFF	TGTGCCATCAGTGAAGCCGGGGAGCTGTTTTTT
few	13	.	TRBV5-1	TRBJ2-1	CASSRGERGEQFF	TGCGCCAGCAGCAGGGGGGAGCGAGGAGAGCAGTTCTTC
.	12	.	TRBV6-2/TRBV6-3	TRBJ2-1	CASRQTLGSQFF	TGTGCCAGCAGACAAACACTAGGTTCGCAGTTCTTC
.	15	.	TRBV7-9	TRBJ1-5	CASSNIAGAADTQHF	TGTGCCAGCAGCAACATAGCGGGAGCAGCAGATACGCAGCATTTT
.	15	.	TRBV5-1	TRBJ2-3	CASSTGRGGSDTQYF	TGCGCCAGCAGCACCGGACGGGGAGGTTCAGATACGCAGTATTTT
.	18	TRBD1	TRBV4-3	TRBJ2-4	CASSRILGTGKNKNIQYF	TGCGCCAGCAGTCGAATTTTGGGGACAGGCAAGAACAAAAACATTCAGTACTTC